One sample yielded the 14 T cell receptor beta chains listed below, sequenced in a study of blood T cell repertoires in COVID-19. Data came from immunoSEQ multiplex PCR; TCRdb stores just in-frame clones and leaves some out. Of about 400,000 clones detected, about nine tenths appear once; the ten largest clones hold around 1.4%. The sequencing sample was made of peripheral blood. All receptors derive from a woman between 25 and 40 years old with active or convalescent COVID-19.

V gene TRBV19 combines with J gene TRBJ1-2; TRBD1 aligns across 8 bases. Germline CDR1 reads LNHDA; CDR2 reads SQIVND (reference sequence). CDR3 size: 15 residues. Trimming cost V 2 bases and J 4 bases; bases outside gene matches: 6. CDR3 coding DNA: TGTGCCAGTAGTATACCTTGGACAGGGCCCTATGGCTACACCTTC. This gives the protein CASSIPWTGPYGYTF.

The J gene is TRBJ2-3, the V gene TRBV5-1; 14 bases are shared with TRBD2. Trimming removed 3 bases from V and 2 bases from J; junction bases left unmatched: 5. CDR1 and CDR2 from the germline V gene are SGHRS and YFSETQ. The CDR3 sequence is 17 residues long. The CDR3 sequence: CASSSGLAGGFTDTQYF. The CDR3 DNA is TGCGCCAGCAGCTCAGGACTAGCGGGGGGCTTCACAGATACGCAGTATTTT.

A few counts support this clone. This sequence joins TRBV20-1 and TRBJ2-5; TRBD2 agrees at 10 bases. The CDR3 is 13 residues long. The germline CDR1 and CDR2 sequences are DFQATT and SNEGSKA (reference sequence). The V segment lost 6 bases and the J segment 2 bases; nucleotides outside the gene matches: 3. CDR3 coding DNA: TGCAGTGCCAGTAGCGGGGGGCAAGAGACCCAGTACTTC. Translated, it gives CSASSGGQETQYF.

This clone has ten or more counts. The DNA for the CDR3 is TGTGCCAGCAGCCTGGGACAATCCAACGAGCAGTACTTC. This encodes CASSLGQSNEQYF. V usage is TRBV7-9 and J usage is TRBJ2-7; TRBD1 is a possible D gene (6 bases). The CDR3 contains 13 residues. CDR1 and CDR2 (germline): SEHNR, FQNEAQ (reference sequence). Trimming pared 5 bases from V and 5 bases from J, leaving 13 bases between.

The chain is built from TRBV4-1 and TRBJ2-7; 15 bases fit TRBD2. The V gene end was trimmed by 0 bases and the J gene end by 9 bases; junction bases not matched to a gene: 3. Germline V gene sequence: CDR1 MGHRA, CDR2 YSYEKL. This CDR3 comprises 15 residues. As DNA, the CDR3 is TGCGCCAGCAGCCAAGAGGGACTAGCGGGAGGCGTGCAGTACTTC. This gives the protein CASSQEGLAGGVQYF.

This clone showed up just once. V usage is TRBV7-9 and J usage is TRBJ1-5; D unresolved. V lost 1 base to trimming and J lost 3 bases, with 7 bases between them. The CDR3 loop spans 14 amino acids. The V gene's germline CDR1 is SEHNR and CDR2 FQNEAQ (reference sequence). CDR3 amino acids: CASSLDRNNQPQHF. CDR3 sequence (DNA): TGTGCCAGCAGCTTAGACAGAAACAATCAGCCCCAGCATTTT.

V is TRBV2 and J is TRBJ1-5; TRBD1 matches at 7 bases. CDR3 length: 14 residues. V lost 7 bases and J lost 1; bases outside the gene matches: 4. CDR1 is SNHLY, CDR2 FYNNEI, per germline. CDR3 residues: CASTKGQSNQPQHF. In DNA, the CDR3 is TGTGCCAGCACTAAGGGACAGAGCAATCAGCCCCAGCATTTT.

The rearrangement uses TRBV6-4 and TRBJ1-2; D gene ambiguous. V lost 6 bases, J lost 4 bases, and 3 bases lay in between. CDR1 and CDR2 (germline): MRHNA, SNTAGT. The CDR3 runs to 10 residues. The CDR3 sequence: CASRAYGYTF. The CDR3 DNA follows: TGTGCCAGCAGGGCCTATGGCTACACCTTC.

As concerns this clone: Other DNA sequences from this sample encode an identical CDR3 as well. CDR3 in DNA: TGTGCCAGCAGTCTCCTCCTGAACACTGAAGCTTTCTTT. Encoded protein: CASSLLLNTEAFF. The V gene is TRBV12-3 or TRBV12-4, the J gene TRBJ1-1, with no clear D. V was clipped by 5 bases and J by 0 bases, with 7 bases between them. The CDR3 contains 13 residues.

This chain joins TRBV2 and TRBJ1-2; 8 bases are a match to TRBD1. Germline CDR1 and CDR2: SNHLY and FYNNEI. The CDR3 has 17 residues. Trimming cost V 4 bases and J 0 bases; bases outside gene matches: 10. The CDR3 sequence is CASSGGGQGEANYGYTF. CDR3 nucleotides: TGTGCCAGCAGTGGAGGCGGACAGGGAGAAGCTAACTATGGCTACACCTTC.

The J gene is TRBJ1-4, the V gene TRBV15; the D gene is possibly TRBD1 (5 bases). Deletions cut 0 bases from V and 10 bases from J, with 15 bases between. From germline, CDR1 is LNHNV and CDR2 YYDKDF (reference sequence). This CDR3 contains 15 residues. The CDR3 loop reads CATSRDQGTGGKLFF. As DNA, the CDR3 is TGTGCCACCAGCAGAGATCAAGGGACGGGGGGAAAACTGTTTTTT.

The chain recombines TRBV11-2 with TRBJ1-3, with TRBD1 matching over 9 bases. Germline CDR1 SGHAT, CDR2 FQNNGV. The CDR3 runs to 17 residues. With V trimmed by 4 bases and J by 0 bases, 7 bases remained unmatched. Written as DNA, the CDR3 is TGTGCCAGCAGCTCCTGGGACAGGGCCGACTCTGGAAACACCATATATTTT. Protein sequence: CASSSWDRADSGNTIYF. Variable domain in full (rest from reference TRBV11-2 and TRBJ1-3): EAGVAQSPRYKIIEKRQSVAFWCNPISGHATLYWYQQILGQGPKLLIQFQNNGVVDDSQLPKDRFSAERLKGVDSTLKIQPAKLEDSAVYLCASSSWDRADSGNTIYFGEGSWLTVV.

The gene calls are TRBV5-4 and TRBJ1-2, with 10 positions matching TRBD1. The V and J ends lost 4 bases and 5 bases, in that order; junction bases with no gene match: 11. The CDR3 is made up of 16 amino acids. Germline-derived CDR1 and CDR2 are SGHNT and YYREEE (reference sequence). The CDR3 coding sequence is TGTGCCAGCAGCGGATCCGGGACAGGGGTACGGTATGGCTACACCTTC. It encodes CASSGSGTGVRYGYTF.

The chain uses TRBV7-2 and TRBJ2-3, with D possibly TRBD2 on 6 matching bases. Germline V gene lookup returns CDR1 SGHTA and CDR2 FQGNSA. This CDR3 is built from 13 residues. V gave up 2 bases and J gave up 6 bases, with 9 bases separating them. CDR3 in amino acids: CASSLTGRDTQYF. CDR3 bases: TGTGCCAGCAGCTTAACGGGGAGGGATACGCAGTATTTT.